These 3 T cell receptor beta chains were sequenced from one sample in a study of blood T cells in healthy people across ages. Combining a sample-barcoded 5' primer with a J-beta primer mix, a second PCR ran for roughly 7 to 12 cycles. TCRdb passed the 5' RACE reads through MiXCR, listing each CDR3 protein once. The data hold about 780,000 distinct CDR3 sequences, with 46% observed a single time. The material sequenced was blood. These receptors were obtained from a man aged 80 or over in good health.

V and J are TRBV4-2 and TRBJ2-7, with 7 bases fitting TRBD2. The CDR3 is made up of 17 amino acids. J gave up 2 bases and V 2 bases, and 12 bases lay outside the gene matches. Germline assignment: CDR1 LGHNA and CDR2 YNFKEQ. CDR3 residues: CASSQSPEGLGAYEQYF. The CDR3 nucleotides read TGTGCCAGCAGCCAATCTCCCGAAGGACTAGGAGCCTACGAGCAGTACTTC.

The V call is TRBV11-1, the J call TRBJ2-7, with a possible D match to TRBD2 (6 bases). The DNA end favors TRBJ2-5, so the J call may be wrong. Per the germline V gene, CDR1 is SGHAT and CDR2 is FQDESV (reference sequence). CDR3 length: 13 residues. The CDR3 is CASSSPSAGTQYF. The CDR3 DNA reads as TGTGCCAGCAGCTCTCCTAGCGCTGGGACCCAGTACTTC.

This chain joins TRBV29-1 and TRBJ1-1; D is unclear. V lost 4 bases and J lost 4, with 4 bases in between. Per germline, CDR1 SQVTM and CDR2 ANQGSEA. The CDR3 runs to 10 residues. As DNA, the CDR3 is TGCAGCGTTGCTGTCACTGAAGCTTTCTTT. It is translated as CSVAVTEAFF.